Included here is one T cell receptor beta chain sequence, with context. These data come from a study of blood T cell repertoires in COVID-19. On the study more broadly: There were acute and convalescent COVID-19 samples, and they came from the United States, Italy and Spain. T cells, B-cell-depleted T cells, or PBMCs provided the cDNA or gDNA that served as material.

As processed by the authors: Estimation of nucleated cell counts was performed using reference gene primer amplification. Clones were sequenced by immunoSEQ multiplex PCR, and TCRdb holds only the in-frame ones, with some missing. V, J and clone size reflect that table, while D and trimming were determined from the DNA. This sample has hundreds of thousands of clones, with around 88% found just once. CDR1 SNHLY and CDR2 FYNNEI come from the germline V gene. CDR3 length equals 14 residues. Trimming removed 4 bases at V and 4 bases at J, with 11 bases between. The specimen was peripheral blood. The chain joins TRBV2 to TRBJ1-3; D is perhaps TRBD1 (5 bases). This TCR came from a woman under 40 with acute or convalescent COVID-19. Here the CDR3 reads CASSGQSHGNTIYF. The CDR3 bases are TGTGCCAGCAGTGGACAGAGCCACGGAAACACCATATATTTT.